This TCR beta chain stems from a study of OX40 agonist ivuxolimab in advanced cancers. Study-level points and caveats: Blood T cells, both CD4+ and CD8+, expanded clonally by week 6 at 0.1 to 3.0 mg/kg.

About this clone: Its antigen is unidentified.

Measured with immunoSEQ multiplex PCR; TCRdb has only the in-frame clones, and not every one. The sample lists tens of thousands of clones, roughly 88% occurring once. V lost 6 bases and J lost 8; bases outside the gene matches: 11. CDR1 and CDR2 (germline): MNHEY, SVGAGI. The CDR3 loop spans 15 amino acids. This chain connects TRBV6-5 to TRBJ1-4; 8 bases fit TRBD1. The TCR originated in an adult with an advanced solid tumor such as melanoma, head and neck, liver or kidney cancer. Sequenced here: CD4+ or CD8+ T cells sorted from blood, sampled in a trial of the OX40 agonist ivuxolimab. The CDR3 DNA reads TGTGCCAGCAGCCCCTCCCGGACAGGGCGGGAAAAACTGTTTTTT. Residues: CASSPSRTGREKLFF.